The 13 T cell receptor beta chains reported below all come from one sample, sequenced in a study of shared clonotypes between healthy human individuals. Generated by immunoSEQ multiplex PCR, the TCRdb table keeps only in-frame clones and is missing some. Of about 380,000 clones in the sample, 96% were seen once. Sequencing was performed on memory CD8+ T cells sorted from blood. Subset described: CD45RO+ cells pooled with CCR7-negative TemRA cells. The receptors originated from a young man in good health.

V and J are TRBV28 and TRBJ1-2; D is unresolved. The germline V and J ends were trimmed by 6 bases and 6 bases, with 11 bases remaining between them. Germline CDR1 and CDR2: MDHEN and SYDVKM. The CDR3 spans 12 residues. This CDR3 is CASSAGPDGYTF. The CDR3 region has the DNA TGTGCCAGCAGCGCCGGTCCGGATGGCTACACCTTC.

The rearrangement links TRBV5-1 to TRBJ2-1; D uncertain. Deletions cut 2 bases from V and 2 bases from J, with 11 bases between. Germline V gives CDR1 SGHRS, CDR2 YFSETQ. This CDR3 has 15 residues. The CDR3 sequence: CASSLGRAPYNEQFF. The CDR3 region has the DNA TGCGCCAGCAGCTTAGGAAGAGCTCCCTACAATGAGCAGTTCTTC.

The chain recombines TRBV27 with TRBJ2-1; TRBD2 matches 11 bases. The CDR3 extends over 14 amino acids. Germline V lookup: CDR1 MNHEY, CDR2 SMNVEV (reference sequence). With V trimmed by 6 bases and J by 6 bases, 4 bases remained unmatched. DNA of the CDR3: TGTGCCAGCAGACTAGCGGGAGTCCGCAATGAGCAGTTCTTC. Its protein is CASRLAGVRNEQFF.

The CDR3 sequence is CAWSAKTSGYNEQFF. DNA of the CDR3: TGTGCCTGGAGTGCCAAGACTAGCGGCTACAATGAGCAGTTCTTC. J is TRBJ2-1 and V is TRBV30; 9 nucleotides match TRBD2. V was pared by 1 base and J by 3 bases, with 4 bases of the junction left unmatched. Germline V CDR1 and CDR2: GTSNPN, SVGIG (reference sequence). The CDR3 has 15 amino acids.

The rearrangement links TRBV6-1 to TRBJ2-7; 8 bases agree with TRBD2. This CDR3 spans 15 amino acids. The germline CDR1 and CDR2 sequences are MNHNS and SASEGT. With V trimmed by 4 bases and J by 6 bases, 11 bases remained unmatched. The CDR3 sequence is CASSARSGSLAEQYF. CDR3 DNA: TGTGCCAGCAGTGCCCGAAGCGGGAGCCTTGCCGAGCAGTACTTC.

The genes are TRBV6-6 and TRBJ2-7; D gene unclear. V was cut by 6 bases and J by 7 bases, with 19 bases left in between. Germline V gene sequence: CDR1 MNHNY, CDR2 SVGAGI (reference sequence). This CDR3 contains 14 residues. The CDR3: CASSFGGKVGEQYF. The CDR3, as DNA: TGTGCCAGCAGCTTCGGTGGGAAGGTGGGGGAGCAGTACTTC.

This chain joins TRBV4-2 and TRBJ1-5, with a tentative D call TRBD1 (5 bases). The V end lost 0 bases, the J end lost 3 bases, and 12 bases lay between the germline ends. This CDR3 is built from 16 residues. Germline lookup yields CDR1 LGHNA and CDR2 YNFKEQ. CDR3 DNA sequence: TGTGCCAGCAGCCAAGAAGACAGCATCCCCAATCAGCCCCAGCATTTT. Protein product: CASSQEDSIPNQPQHF.

This chain joins TRBV10-3 and TRBJ2-1; D not resolved. Per germline, CDR1 ENHRY and CDR2 SYGVKD. V was trimmed by 5 bases and J by 2 bases, leaving 10 bases between them. The CDR3 is 14 residues long. The CDR3 DNA is TGTGCCATCAGTCCGTCGTCGCCCTACAATGAGCAGTTCTTC. Translating it yields CAISPSSPYNEQFF.

The chain recombines TRBV2 with TRBJ2-3, with a possible D match to TRBD1 (5 bases). V lost 3 bases and J lost 4, with 11 bases in between. The CDR3 length is 14 residues. Germline V lookup: CDR1 SNHLY, CDR2 FYNNEI. Written as DNA, the CDR3 is TGTGCCAGCAGTGACCGGCAGGGCCCAGATACGCAGTATTTT. Translated, it gives CASSDRQGPDTQYF. The full variable domain, rest sourced from reference TRBV2 and TRBJ2-3, is EPEVTQTPSHQVTQMGQEVILRCVPISNHLYFYWYRQILGQKVEFLVSFYNNEISEKSEIFDDQFSVERPDGSNFTLKIRSTKLEDSAMYFCASSDRQGPDTQYFGPGTRLTVL.

This rearrangement joins TRBV5-4 to TRBJ2-7; TRBD2 aligns across 10 bases. Germline trimming cut 2 bases from V and 6 bases from J; bases unmatched to any gene: 8. The CDR3 totals 15 residues. CDR1 and CDR2 (germline): SGHNT, YYREEE (reference sequence). CDR3 nucleotide sequence: TGTGCCAGCAGCTTTTCCGGGACTAGCGTCGTCGAGCAGTACTTC. Its translation is CASSFSGTSVVEQYF.

The chain uses TRBV6-5 and TRBJ1-1, with D perhaps matching TRBD1 (6 bases). This CDR3 is 13 amino acids long. The V gene lost 2 bases and the J gene lost 7 bases, with 11 bases spanning the gap. Germline CDR1 MNHEY, CDR2 SVGAGI. DNA of the CDR3: TGTGCCAGCAGTTACATCCTCAGGGGTGAAGCTTTCTTT. The encoded protein is CASSYILRGEAFF.

The chain uses TRBV27 and TRBJ1-5, with D unresolved. V was shortened by 11 bases and J by 2 bases, with 13 bases between the two germline ends. The CDR3 covers 13 residues. Germline V gene sequence: CDR1 MNHEY, CDR2 SMNVEV (reference sequence). As DNA, the CDR3 is TGTGCCCGCTGCGGGCAGGGCAATCAGCCCCAGCATTTT. As protein: CARCGQGNQPQHF.

This clone was counted once. The rearrangement links TRBV6-1 to TRBJ1-1, with 10 bases fitting TRBD1. This CDR3 region has 15 residues. Germline V gene sequence: CDR1 MNHNS, CDR2 SASEGT. J lost 6 bases, V lost 2 bases, and 6 bases had no gene match. The chain's CDR3 is CASSETRDRGPEAFF. The CDR3 nucleotides are TGTGCCAGCAGTGAAACACGTGACAGGGGGCCTGAAGCTTTCTTT.